This passage covers 26 T cell receptor beta chains from one sample sequenced in a study of cytomegalovirus exposure and HLA in healthy donors. The PCR had 60 Vbeta and 13 Jbeta primers. The repertoire was sequenced with immunoSEQ multiplex PCR; TCRdb's copy has only in-frame clones and lacks some. With about 110,000 clones in the sample, the ten largest clones hold 6.8%. Sequencing input: PBMCs. The source of these receptors is a man aged 35-49 years in good health and CMV-seropositive.

The chain recombines TRBV6-1 with TRBJ1-1, with D possibly matching TRBD1 (6 bases). V gave up 4 bases and J gave up 3 bases, with 18 bases separating them. The length of the CDR3 is 16 residues. The germline CDR1 and CDR2 sequences are MNHNS and SASEGT. In DNA form, the CDR3 reads TGTGCCAGCAGTGCCCAGCGGAACAGGGCGGACACTGAAGCTTTCTTT. It yields the protein CASSAQRNRADTEAFF.

V gene TRBV5-1 combines with J gene TRBJ2-2; D unresolved. V was shortened by 0 bases and J by 2 bases, with 8 bases between the two germline ends. The germline CDR1 and CDR2 sequences are SGHRS and YFSETQ. The CDR3 consists of 15 residues. The CDR3 loop is CASSLGHQNTGELFF. The DNA of the CDR3 is TGCGCCAGCAGCTTGGGGCACCAAAACACCGGGGAGCTGTTTTTT.

The chain couples TRBV28 to TRBJ1-6; tentatively, D is TRBD1 (5 bases). Germline V gene data show CDR1 as MDHEN and CDR2 as SYDVKM. This CDR3 is built from 15 residues. V was trimmed by 5 bases and J by 8 bases, leaving 16 bases between them. The CDR3: CASSPPTGGYSPLHF. The CDR3 nucleotides read TGTGCCAGCAGTCCCCCGACGGGGGGATATTCACCCCTCCACTTT.

The chain employs TRBV18 and TRBJ1-2, with a possible D match to TRBD1 (6 bases). Deletions cut 4 bases from V and 2 bases from J, with 8 bases between. Germline loops: CDR1 KGHSH, CDR2 LQKENI. The CDR3 consists of 13 residues. The CDR3 spells CASSLDSNYGYTF. CDR3 DNA sequence: TGTGCCAGCTCACTGGACAGCAACTATGGCTACACCTTC.

The V and J genes are TRBV10-3 and TRBJ2-2; D possibly corresponds to TRBD1 (6 bases). The V gene lost 8 bases and the J gene lost 0 bases, with 16 bases spanning the gap. CDR1 ENHRY and CDR2 SYGVKD come from the germline V gene. CDR3 length: 16 residues. Written as DNA, the CDR3 is TGTGCCATCCGGGACAACCAAACTCCGAACACCGGGGAGCTGTTTTTT. It codes for CAIRDNQTPNTGELFF.

The chain couples TRBV10-3 to TRBJ1-5; the match to TRBD1 covers 9 bases. The CDR3 loop spans 18 amino acids. Losses at the gene ends were 3 bases for V and 2 bases for J; bases not matched to a gene: 11. CDR1 is ENHRY, CDR2 SYGVKD, per germline. The CDR3 bases are TGTGCCATCAGTGACTATCCCGGGACAGGGAAGGGCAATCAGCCCCAGCATTTT. Translating it yields CAISDYPGTGKGNQPQHF.

The chain uses TRBV18 and TRBJ2-7; possible D gene TRBD2, 6 bases. Trimming cost V 6 bases and J 0 bases, with 15 bases left between them. The CDR3 has 15 amino acids. From germline, CDR1 is KGHSH and CDR2 LQKENI. CDR3 bases: TGTGCCAGCTCCGTAGGCCGGGAGTCCTCCTACGAGCAGTACTTC. Translated: CASSVGRESSYEQYF.

This rearrangement joins TRBV6-1 to TRBJ2-1; 9 bases fit TRBD2. The CDR3 totals 17 residues. From germline, CDR1 is MNHNS and CDR2 SASEGT. V dropped 2 bases and J dropped 0; count of bases not matched to a gene: 5. In DNA form, the CDR3 reads TGTGCCAGCAGTGAACCCGCGGGAGGGAGCTCCTACAATGAGCAGTTCTTC. Encoded protein: CASSEPAGGSSYNEQFF.

The CDR3 loop reads CASSLTRLAGGTGELFF. The CDR3 DNA reads as TGTGCCAGCAGCTTGACTAGACTAGCGGGTGGCACCGGGGAGCTGTTTTTT. The rearrangement joins TRBV5-4 to TRBJ2-2; 10 bases align to TRBD2. There are 17 residues in the CDR3. From germline, CDR1 is SGHNT and CDR2 YYREEE (reference sequence). J lost 4 bases, V lost 1 base, and 7 bases had no gene match.

J is TRBJ1-1 and V is TRBV29-1; TRBD1 might be the D (5 bases). The CDR3 totals 12 residues. Germline V gene data show CDR1 as SQVTM and CDR2 as ANQGSEA. Deletions cut 4 bases from V and 3 bases from J, with 9 bases between. CDR3 protein: CSVVGGYTEAFF. The CDR3 nucleotides are TGCAGCGTTGTTGGGGGGTACACTGAAGCTTTCTTT.

This chain uses TRBV5-6 with TRBJ2-7, with 7 bases identical to TRBD1. V lost 6 bases to trimming and J lost 1 base; unmatched junction nucleotides: 10. The CDR3 has 15 amino acids. The germline CDR1 and CDR2 sequences are SGHDT and YYEEEE. The CDR3 DNA reads as TGTGCCAGCACCAAGGGTAGACAGGGTTCCTACGAGCAGTACTTC. It is translated as CASTKGRQGSYEQYF. Complete variable domain (other parts from reference TRBV5-6 and TRBJ2-7): DAGVTQSPTHLIKTRGQQVTLRCSPKSGHDTVSWYQQALGQGPQFIFQYYEEEERQRGNFPDRFSGHQFPNYSSELNVNALLLGDSALYLCASTKGRQGSYEQYFGPGTRLTVT.

The J gene is TRBJ2-7, the V gene TRBV4-1; TRBD2 aligns across 7 bases. Germline V gene data show CDR1 as MGHRA and CDR2 as YSYEKL. The CDR3 contains 17 residues. With V trimmed by 0 bases and J by 6 bases, 14 bases remained unmatched. The CDR3 DNA follows: TGCGCCAGCAGCCAAGATTGGGGAGGGCAGGGTGACGGCGAGCAGTACTTC. It encodes CASSQDWGGQGDGEQYF.

V usage is TRBV7-6 and J usage is TRBJ2-2, with a weak D call TRBD2 (6 bases). The length of the CDR3 is 16 residues. Germline V gives CDR1 SGHVS, CDR2 FNYEAQ. Trimming pared 4 bases from V and 2 bases from J, leaving 14 bases between. CDR3 DNA sequence: TGTGCCAGCAGCTCTTTGGCGGGACCTAACACCGGGGAGCTGTTTTTT. It codes for CASSSLAGPNTGELFF.

This chain uses TRBV15 with TRBJ2-1; D unclear. The CDR3 loop spans 13 amino acids. Germline V gene data show CDR1 as LNHNV and CDR2 as YYDKDF (reference sequence). The V gene lost 1 base and the J gene lost 2 bases, with 3 bases spanning the gap. The CDR3 region is CATSRVAYNEQFF. CDR3 bases: TGTGCCACCAGCAGAGTCGCCTACAATGAGCAGTTCTTC.

The genes are TRBV11-2 and TRBJ2-5, with 7 nucleotides matching TRBD1. The J call is in doubt because the DNA end fits TRBJ2-7 better. Germline CDR1 is SGHAT and CDR2 is FQNNGV. The CDR3 runs to 15 residues. The CDR3 coding sequence is TGTGCCAGCAGCCCCGACAGGGACCTTAACTACGAGCAGTACTTC. This gives the protein CASSPDRDLNYEQYF.

The chain links TRBV19 to TRBJ2-1, with 16 nucleotides matching TRBD2. The CDR3 covers 16 residues. The V segment lost 4 bases and the J segment 6 bases; nucleotides outside the gene matches: 3. The germline V gene encodes CDR1 LNHDA and CDR2 SQIVND (reference sequence). CDR3 protein: CASSRGLAGGGNEQFF. In DNA form, the CDR3 reads TGTGCCAGTAGTAGGGGACTAGCGGGAGGGGGCAATGAGCAGTTCTTC.

The V call is TRBV19, the J call TRBJ2-1, with D possibly TRBD2 on 5 matching bases. Germline V gives CDR1 LNHDA, CDR2 SQIVND (reference sequence). V was pared by 8 bases and J by 0 bases, with 11 bases between. The CDR3 runs to 14 residues. This CDR3 is CASRKRSSYNEQFF. The DNA of the CDR3 is TGTGCCAGTCGAAAGCGGAGCTCCTACAATGAGCAGTTCTTC.

This sequence joins TRBV5-1 and TRBJ2-1; 11 bases are a match to TRBD2. Germline CDR1 reads SGHRS; CDR2 reads YFSETQ. J gave up 6 bases and V 2 bases, and 4 bases lay outside the gene matches. The CDR3 consists of 15 residues. The CDR3 DNA is TGCGCCAGCAGCTTTACTAGCGGGAGTCCCAATGAGCAGTTCTTC. Protein: CASSFTSGSPNEQFF.

This chain links TRBV6-5 with TRBJ1-1; D is unclear. Between the trimmed V and J ends, which lost 9 bases and 11 bases, there was a span of 13 bases. The CDR3 extends over 10 amino acids. Germline V gene data show CDR1 as MNHEY and CDR2 as SVGAGI. CDR3 DNA sequence: TGTGCCAGAGACTCGAGGAAGGCTTTCTTT. Translated, it gives CARDSRKAFF.

The chain uses TRBV7-3 and TRBJ1-1; D gene uncertain. The CDR3 loop spans 15 amino acids. The V end lost 5 bases, the J end lost 1 base, and 14 bases lay between the germline ends. Per germline, CDR1 SGHTA and CDR2 FQGTGA. CDR3 sequence: CASSLTSHRNTEAFF. Written as DNA, the CDR3 is TGTGCCAGCAGCCTCACCAGCCACAGGAACACTGAAGCTTTCTTT.

This chain joins TRBV7-2 and TRBJ2-2; a weak D match, TRBD2 (5 bases). This CDR3 is built from 13 residues. Germline CDR1 and CDR2: SGHTA and FQGNSA. V gave up 8 bases and J gave up 6 bases, with 13 bases separating them. CDR3 DNA: TGTGCCAGCGGCGGGTTTAGAGCCGGGGAGCTGTTTTTT. Its translation is CASGGFRAGELFF. The full variable domain, its missing parts supplied by reference TRBV7-2 and TRBJ2-2, is GAGVSQSPSNKVTEKGKDVELRCDPISGHTALYWYRQSLGQGLEFLIYFQGNSAPDKSGLPSDRFSAERTGGSVSTLTIQRTQQEDSAVYLCASGGFRAGELFFGEGSRLTVL.

The rearrangement links TRBV29-1 to TRBJ2-2, with 8 bases that match TRBD1. The CDR3 is 15 amino acids. Germline CDR1 SQVTM, CDR2 ANQGSEA. Germline trimming cut 5 bases from V and 2 bases from J; bases unmatched to any gene: 7. DNA of the CDR3: TGCAGCGTTCGAACGGGACAGGTTAACACCGGGGAGCTGTTTTTT. Protein sequence: CSVRTGQVNTGELFF.

The V and J genes are TRBV5-6 and TRBJ2-5, with TRBD1 matching over 7 bases. The trim removed 2 bases at V and 11 bases at J, leaving 12 bases unmatched. The V gene's germline CDR1 is SGHDT and CDR2 YYEEEE. The CDR3 is 14 amino acids. The CDR3 DNA follows: TGTGCCAGCAGCTTTGACAGGGTAACGGAAGAGCAGTACTTC. Translation: CASSFDRVTEEQYF.

This rearrangement joins TRBV10-1 to TRBJ2-7; D remains ambiguous. V lost 4 bases and J lost 0, with 10 bases in between. CDR3 length equals 14 residues. Germline V lookup: CDR1 WNHNN, CDR2 SYGVQD (reference sequence). The CDR3 sequence: CASSGAAPSYEQYF. The CDR3 DNA is TGCGCCAGCAGTGGGGCAGCACCCTCCTACGAGCAGTACTTC.

V and J are TRBV11-2 and TRBJ2-7; no firm D call. Trimming took off 5 bases at V and 1 base at J, with 12 bases between the two ends. Per the germline V gene, CDR1 is SGHAT and CDR2 is FQNNGV. The CDR3 loop spans 14 amino acids. CDR3 sequence reads: CASSPTSSSYEQYF. DNA for the CDR3: TGTGCCAGCAGCCCCACGAGCTCTTCCTACGAGCAGTACTTC.

This chain connects TRBV5-8 to TRBJ2-7, with D possibly matching TRBD1 (6 bases). Germline V lookup: CDR1 SGHTS, CDR2 YDEGEE. Trimming stripped 4 bases from V and 2 bases from J, with 22 bases between. CDR3 size: 17 residues. CDR3 in amino acids: CASSPAGRQGPPYEQYF. The CDR3, as DNA: TGTGCCAGCAGCCCCGCCGGACGGCAGGGGCCCCCCTACGAGCAGTACTTC.